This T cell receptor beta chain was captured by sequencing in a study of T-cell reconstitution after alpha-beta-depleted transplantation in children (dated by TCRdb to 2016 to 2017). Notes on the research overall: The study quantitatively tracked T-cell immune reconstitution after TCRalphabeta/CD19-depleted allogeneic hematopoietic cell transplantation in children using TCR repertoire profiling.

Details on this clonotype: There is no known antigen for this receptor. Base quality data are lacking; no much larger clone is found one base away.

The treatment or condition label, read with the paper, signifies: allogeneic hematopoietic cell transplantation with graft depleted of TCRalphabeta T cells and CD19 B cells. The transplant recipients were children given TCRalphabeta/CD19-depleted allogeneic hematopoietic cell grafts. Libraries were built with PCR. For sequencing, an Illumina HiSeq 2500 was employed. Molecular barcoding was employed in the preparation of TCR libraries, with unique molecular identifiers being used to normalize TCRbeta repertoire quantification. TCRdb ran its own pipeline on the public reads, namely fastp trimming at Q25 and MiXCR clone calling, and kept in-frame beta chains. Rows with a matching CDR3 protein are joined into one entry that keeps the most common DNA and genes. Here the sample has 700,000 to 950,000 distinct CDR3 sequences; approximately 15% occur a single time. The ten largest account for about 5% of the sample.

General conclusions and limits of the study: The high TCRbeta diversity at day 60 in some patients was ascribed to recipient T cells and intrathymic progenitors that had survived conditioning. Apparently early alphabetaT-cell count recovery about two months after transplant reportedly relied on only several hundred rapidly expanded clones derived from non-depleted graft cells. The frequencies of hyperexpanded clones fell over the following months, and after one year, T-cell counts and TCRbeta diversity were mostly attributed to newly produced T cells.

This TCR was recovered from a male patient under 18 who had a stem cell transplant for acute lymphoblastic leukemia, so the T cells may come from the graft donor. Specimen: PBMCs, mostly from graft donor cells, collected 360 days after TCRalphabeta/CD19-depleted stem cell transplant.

CDR3 sequence: CASSPPSGLARSYNEQFF. At the DNA level, the sequence is TGTGCCAGCAGTCCGCCTAGTGGACTAGCGCGCTCCTACAATGAGCAGTTCTTC. Rearrangement joined TRBV12-3 or TRBV12-4 to TRBJ2-1; a stretch of 9 junction bases matches TRBD2. Compared with germline, V lacks 5 bases and J lacks 0 bases; bases without a gene match: 11. CDR3 length: 18 amino acids, cysteine to phenylalanine. CDR3 DNA only is kept here, 54 bases in frame from base 1.